This TCR beta chain comes out of a study of sequential checkpoint blockade in melanoma. Study overall: Arm A got nivolumab then ipilimumab; arm B the reverse, 1:1.

Unmatched junction bases numbered 1, after V lost 3 bases and J lost 0 bases. Germline CDR1 reads SEHNR; CDR2 reads FQNEAQ (reference sequence). The CDR3 sequence is 16 residues long. A few counts support this clone. Treatment meaning: randomized to nivolumab then ipilimumab (arm A) or the reverse (arm B). None of the patients previously received DNA-damaging chemotherapy. Some clones are missing from TCRdb's copy, which holds only in-frame ones; the method was immunoSEQ multiplex PCR. The repertoire holds 15,000 or so clones, under 65% seen once, with about 16% in the top ten. This clonotype originated in a human donor with melanoma. The material was CD8+ T cells sorted from blood (inferred from file names), obtained from a patient given nivolumab and ipilimumab in sequence. This chain uses TRBV7-9 with TRBJ1-3; 11 bases are a match to TRBD1. The CDR3 sequence: CASSLDRGLSGNTIYF. The CDR3 nucleotides read TGTGCCAGCAGCTTGGACAGGGGGCTCTCTGGAAACACCATATATTTT.